The rows below give T cell receptor beta chains drawn from one sample of a study of blood T cell repertoires in COVID-19. Measured with immunoSEQ multiplex PCR; TCRdb has only the in-frame clones, and not every one. Of 150,000 to 200,000 clones in the sample, about 86% are singletons; the top ten hold under 15%. Sequenced: peripheral blood. These receptors were obtained from a woman aged 65 to 85 with COVID-19, enrolled during active disease. Both conserved end residues are part of each CDR3. Each record gives: V gene, D gene, clone size, J gene, CDR3 DNA, CDR3 protein. A D gene is named only where the DNA matches it firmly. Rows may omit the clone size; those that give it use once, few, many or a size class.

TRBV28	NA	few	TRBJ1-4	TGTGCCAGCAGTTTACCCCCCGGTAATGAAAAACTGTTTTTT	CASSLPPGNEKLFF
TRBV18	TRBD1	few	TRBJ1-5	TGTGCCAGCTCACCCGGGACAGGAACACGTAGCAATCAGCCCCAGCATTTT	CASSPGTGTRSNQPQHF
TRBV5-5	TRBD1	NA	TRBJ2-1	TGTGCCAGCAGCCCGACCCCCGGGACAGGGTTTGGCAATGAGCAGTTCTTC	CASSPTPGTGFGNEQFF
TRBV23-1	NA	NA	TRBJ2-7	TGCGCCAGGACAGCTAGCTCCTACGAGCAGTACTTC	CARTASSYEQYF
TRBV28	NA	NA	TRBJ1-2	TGTGCCAGCAGTTTATCCGCAGGCCGCGCTAACTATGGCTACACCTTC	CASSLSAGRANYGYTF
TRBV28	NA	NA	TRBJ1-2	TGTGCCAGCAGTAGCCCGGGGGGTGGGGACTATGGCTACACCTTC	CASSSPGGGDYGYTF
TRBV28	NA	NA	TRBJ2-1	TGTGCCAGCAGTTTGATAAGTTCGGGGAGTAGGTCCTACAATGAGCAGTTCTTC	CASSLISSGSRSYNEQFF
TRBV4-1	NA	NA	TRBJ2-7	TGCGCCAGCAGCCAAAGCCCGGGTGACGGAACCTACGAGCAGTACTTC	CASSQSPGDGTYEQYF
TRBV5-1	TRBD2	few	TRBJ2-7	TGCGCCAGCAGCCCAACTAGCGGGGCCTACGAGCAGTACTTC	CASSPTSGAYEQYF
TRBV11-2	NA	NA	TRBJ2-1	TGTGCCAGCAGCTTAGGGGGGGAGGATAGACGCTACAATGAGCAGTTCTTC	CASSLGGEDRRYNEQFF
TRBV7-8	TRBD1	once	TRBJ1-5	TGTGCCAGCAGCCCGGACAGGGCGCAGCCCCAGCATTTT	CASSPDRAQPQHF
TRBV2	NA	once	TRBJ1-1	TGTGCCAGCAGTCCAGGGCGAATGAACACTGAAGCTTTCTTT	CASSPGRMNTEAFF
TRBV28	TRBD2	NA	TRBJ2-1	TGTGCCAGCCAAACTAGCGGGAGCTACAATGAGCAGTTCTTC	CASQTSGSYNEQFF